What follows are 19 T cell receptor beta chains derived from one specimen sequenced in a study of a mutant IDH1 vaccine in newly diagnosed glioma. Sample time point: week 35, safety follow-up. It was 300 ug of mutant IDH1 20-mer peptide that made up each vaccine dose, given with topical imiquimod. The data were produced by immunoSEQ multiplex PCR, yet TCRdb's version contains in-frame clones alone and is incomplete. The sample lists 31,000 or so clones, around 80% occurring once. Their antigen targets remain unknown. Specimen: PBMCs, collected from a glioma patient whose treatment included an IDH1 peptide vaccine. The receptors were sampled from a woman aged 40 to 49 with glioma.

This clone has more than one count but fewer than ten. The chain links TRBV5-1 to TRBJ1-4, with 7 bases aligning to TRBD1. J was trimmed by 6 bases and V by 4 bases; bases with no gene match: 6. The CDR3 runs to 14 residues. CDR1 is SGHRS, CDR2 YFSETQ, per germline. CDR3: CASSPRTGDEKLFF. CDR3 DNA: TGCGCCAGCAGCCCCCGGACAGGAGATGAAAAACTGTTTTTT.

The V gene is TRBV5-1, the J gene TRBJ2-5, with TRBD1 matching 7 bases. CDR1 and CDR2 from the germline V gene are SGHRS and YFSETQ. The length of the CDR3 is 15 residues. The ends lost 0 bases at V and 4 bases at J; junction bases unmatched: 6. CDR3 sequence reads: CASSLGDRGGETQYF. The CDR3 DNA reads TGCGCCAGCAGCTTGGGGGACAGAGGGGGAGAGACCCAGTACTTC. Combining the CDR3 with reference TRBV5-1 and TRBJ2-5 gives the whole variable domain KAGVTQTPRYLIKTRGQQVTLSCSPISGHRSVSWYQQTPGQGLQFLFEYFSETQRNKGNFPGRFSGRQFSNSRSEMNVSTLELGDSALYLCASSLGDRGGETQYFGPGTRLLVL.

In nucleotides, the CDR3 is TGCGCCAGCAGCTTGGATTCCCTCCGGGGTTCACCCCTCCACTTT. Its translation is CASSLDSLRGSPLHF. The rearrangement links TRBV5-1 to TRBJ1-6; no firm D call. The V gene's germline CDR1 is SGHRS and CDR2 YFSETQ. This CDR3 has 15 amino acids. V shed 0 bases and J shed 9 bases, with 13 bases lying between them.

The genes are TRBV9 and TRBJ1-3; weak D call: TRBD1 (5 bases). This CDR3 has 15 residues. The ends were cut back, 9 bases at V and 7 bases at J, with 23 bases in the middle. Germline V gene data show CDR1 as SGDLS and CDR2 as YYNGEE. This CDR3 reads CATSMGPGQSNTIYF. The CDR3 region has the DNA TGTGCCACCTCTATGGGGCCAGGGCAAAGCAACACCATATATTTT.

The chain carries TRBV7-2 and TRBJ2-1; 13 nucleotides agree with TRBD2. Germline V gene data show CDR1 as SGHTA and CDR2 as FQGNSA. The ends lost 2 bases at V and 10 bases at J; junction bases unmatched: 5. This CDR3 spans 15 amino acids. CDR3 sequence: CASSLKLAGGREQFF. For the CDR3, the DNA is TGTGCCAGCAGCTTAAAACTAGCGGGGGGGCGCGAGCAGTTCTTC.

This clone was seen a handful of times. The chain has TRBV2 and TRBJ1-1, with a possible D match to TRBD1 (5 bases). Trimming removed 7 bases at V and 10 bases at J, with 10 bases between. This CDR3 has 10 amino acids. Per germline, CDR1 SNHLY and CDR2 FYNNEI. This CDR3 reads CASMGRPAFF. The CDR3 DNA sequence: TGTGCCAGCATGGGACGCCCAGCTTTCTTT.

The genes are TRBV5-1 and TRBJ2-1; D might be TRBD1 or TRBD2, each matching 6 bases. The germline V gene has CDR1 SGHRS and CDR2 YFSETQ. This CDR3 has 15 residues. Deletions cut 5 bases from V and 4 bases from J, with 16 bases between. The CDR3 protein is CASSPPGAIYNEQFF. The CDR3 DNA is TGCGCCAGCAGTCCCCCGGGGGCCATTTACAATGAGCAGTTCTTC.

Written as DNA, the CDR3 is TGTGCCAGCAGCTTACGGGGAGGCTACACCTTC. As protein: CASSLRGGYTF. The gene calls are TRBV7-2 and TRBJ1-2; D is unresolved. Germline V gives CDR1 SGHTA, CDR2 FQGNSA. Trimming took 2 bases from V and 8 from J, leaving 6 bases between them. The CDR3 contains 11 residues. Complete variable domain (other parts from reference TRBV7-2 and TRBJ1-2): GAGVSQSPSNKVTEKGKDVELRCDPISGHTALYWYRQSLGQGLEFLIYFQGNSAPDKSGLPSDRFSAERTGGSVSTLTIQRTQQEDSAVYLCASSLRGGYTFGSGTRLTVV.

V is TRBV6-6 and J is TRBJ2-7; D unclear. The ends were cut back, 5 bases at V and 4 bases at J, with 18 bases in the middle. The CDR3 loop spans 15 amino acids. From germline, CDR1 is MNHNY and CDR2 SVGAGI (reference sequence). The chain's CDR3 is CASSTMGAALYEQYF. Written as DNA, the CDR3 is TGTGCCAGCAGTACTATGGGTGCTGCCTTATACGAGCAGTACTTC.

The chain recombines TRBV12-1 with TRBJ1-2; the table's D call, TRBD1, has no DNA check behind it. TRBV12-1 is flagged as a pseudogene. The CDR3 spans 20 residues. The CDR3 DNA reads TGTGCCAGCAGTCTCACTTCGGCACCCTTAGGGCAGGGGGTTAACTATGGCTACACCTTC. Translation gives CASSLTSAPLGQGVNYGYTF.

The chain employs TRBV10-2 and TRBJ1-3; D remains unclear. The germline gives CDR1 WSHSY, CDR2 SAAADI. The CDR3 is 12 residues long. Trimming shortened V by 0 bases and J by 6 bases, and 3 bases separated the two germline ends. CDR3 sequence reads: CASSESPNTIYF. The CDR3 DNA follows: TGCGCCAGCAGTGAGTCCCCAAACACCATATATTTT.

The chain employs TRBV6-6 and TRBJ2-3; tentatively, D is TRBD1 (5 bases). The CDR3 runs 16 residues. Germline CDR1 MNHNY, CDR2 SVGAGI (reference sequence). V lost 7 bases and J 7 bases, leaving 24 bases between the germline ends. Here the CDR3 reads CASTKQDTEWQNTQYF. The CDR3 nucleotides are TGTGCCAGCACAAAACAGGACACCGAGTGGCAAAATACGCAGTATTTT.

A few counts support this clone. This chain links TRBV6-6 with TRBJ1-1; maybe TRBD1 (6 bases). With 5 bases removed from V and 3 bases from J, the gap between germline ends came to 10 bases. There are 13 residues in the CDR3. CDR1 MNHNY and CDR2 SVGAGI come from the germline V gene (reference sequence). The DNA for the CDR3 is TGTGCCAGCAGTCTTAAGGGGGACACTGAAGCTTTCTTT. Protein product: CASSLKGDTEAFF.

The V gene is TRBV7-9, the J gene TRBJ2-6; tentative D call: TRBD2 (6 bases). The germline V gene has CDR1 SEHNR and CDR2 FQNEAQ (reference sequence). The CDR3 length is 16 residues. The ends were cut back, 5 bases at V and 4 bases at J, with 15 bases in the middle. The chain's CDR3 is CASSTSTGRGANVLTF. The CDR3 DNA sequence: TGTGCCAGCAGCACCTCCACGGGGAGGGGGGCCAACGTCCTGACTTTC.

This clone was seen only once. The chain couples TRBV5-1 to TRBJ2-6, with D perhaps matching TRBD1 (5 bases). Germline loops: CDR1 SGHRS, CDR2 YFSETQ. Trimming stripped 2 bases from V and 0 bases from J, with 9 bases between. The CDR3 covers 16 residues. This chain's CDR3 is CASSLQANSGANVLTF. CDR3 DNA: TGCGCCAGCAGCTTACAGGCGAACTCTGGGGCCAACGTCCTGACTTTC.

This clone appeared once. The gene calls are TRBV6-5 and TRBJ2-7; 7 bases fit TRBD2. The V and J ends lost 2 bases and 3 bases, in that order; junction bases with no gene match: 7. The germline gives CDR1 MNHEY, CDR2 SVGAGI. The CDR3 spans 15 residues. Here the CDR3 DNA reads TGTGCCAGCAGTTACACGGGGGGTCGCATCTACGAGCAGTACTTC. This encodes CASSYTGGRIYEQYF.

The chain combines TRBV5-6 with TRBJ1-1, with D possibly TRBD1 on 6 matching bases. The length of the CDR3 is 14 residues. Per germline, CDR1 SGHDT and CDR2 YYEEEE. V lost 4 bases to trimming and J lost 4 bases, with 14 bases between them. CDR3 coding DNA: TGTGCCAGCAGCCGCCCCAGGGGAGGCACTGAAGCTTTCTTT. This translates into CASSRPRGGTEAFF.

The V gene is TRBV19, the J gene TRBJ2-2; the match to TRBD2 covers 8 bases. V was clipped by 7 bases and J by 2 bases; unmatched bases: 9. The germline CDR1 and CDR2 sequences are LNHDA and SQIVND (reference sequence). The CDR3 is made up of 16 amino acids. CDR3 loop: CASTTGGALNTGELFF. CDR3 DNA sequence: TGTGCCAGTACTACGGGGGGGGCCCTAAACACCGGGGAGCTGTTTTTT.

The V and J genes are TRBV6-5 and TRBJ2-1; TRBD2 aligns across 7 bases. CDR1 and CDR2 (germline): MNHEY, SVGAGI. CDR3 length: 15 amino acids. Unmatched junction bases numbered 8, after V lost 2 bases and J lost 7 bases. The CDR3 DNA follows: TGTGCCAGCAGTTACCTACCTCCGGGGGGTAATGAGCAGTTCTTC. It yields the protein CASSYLPPGGNEQFF.